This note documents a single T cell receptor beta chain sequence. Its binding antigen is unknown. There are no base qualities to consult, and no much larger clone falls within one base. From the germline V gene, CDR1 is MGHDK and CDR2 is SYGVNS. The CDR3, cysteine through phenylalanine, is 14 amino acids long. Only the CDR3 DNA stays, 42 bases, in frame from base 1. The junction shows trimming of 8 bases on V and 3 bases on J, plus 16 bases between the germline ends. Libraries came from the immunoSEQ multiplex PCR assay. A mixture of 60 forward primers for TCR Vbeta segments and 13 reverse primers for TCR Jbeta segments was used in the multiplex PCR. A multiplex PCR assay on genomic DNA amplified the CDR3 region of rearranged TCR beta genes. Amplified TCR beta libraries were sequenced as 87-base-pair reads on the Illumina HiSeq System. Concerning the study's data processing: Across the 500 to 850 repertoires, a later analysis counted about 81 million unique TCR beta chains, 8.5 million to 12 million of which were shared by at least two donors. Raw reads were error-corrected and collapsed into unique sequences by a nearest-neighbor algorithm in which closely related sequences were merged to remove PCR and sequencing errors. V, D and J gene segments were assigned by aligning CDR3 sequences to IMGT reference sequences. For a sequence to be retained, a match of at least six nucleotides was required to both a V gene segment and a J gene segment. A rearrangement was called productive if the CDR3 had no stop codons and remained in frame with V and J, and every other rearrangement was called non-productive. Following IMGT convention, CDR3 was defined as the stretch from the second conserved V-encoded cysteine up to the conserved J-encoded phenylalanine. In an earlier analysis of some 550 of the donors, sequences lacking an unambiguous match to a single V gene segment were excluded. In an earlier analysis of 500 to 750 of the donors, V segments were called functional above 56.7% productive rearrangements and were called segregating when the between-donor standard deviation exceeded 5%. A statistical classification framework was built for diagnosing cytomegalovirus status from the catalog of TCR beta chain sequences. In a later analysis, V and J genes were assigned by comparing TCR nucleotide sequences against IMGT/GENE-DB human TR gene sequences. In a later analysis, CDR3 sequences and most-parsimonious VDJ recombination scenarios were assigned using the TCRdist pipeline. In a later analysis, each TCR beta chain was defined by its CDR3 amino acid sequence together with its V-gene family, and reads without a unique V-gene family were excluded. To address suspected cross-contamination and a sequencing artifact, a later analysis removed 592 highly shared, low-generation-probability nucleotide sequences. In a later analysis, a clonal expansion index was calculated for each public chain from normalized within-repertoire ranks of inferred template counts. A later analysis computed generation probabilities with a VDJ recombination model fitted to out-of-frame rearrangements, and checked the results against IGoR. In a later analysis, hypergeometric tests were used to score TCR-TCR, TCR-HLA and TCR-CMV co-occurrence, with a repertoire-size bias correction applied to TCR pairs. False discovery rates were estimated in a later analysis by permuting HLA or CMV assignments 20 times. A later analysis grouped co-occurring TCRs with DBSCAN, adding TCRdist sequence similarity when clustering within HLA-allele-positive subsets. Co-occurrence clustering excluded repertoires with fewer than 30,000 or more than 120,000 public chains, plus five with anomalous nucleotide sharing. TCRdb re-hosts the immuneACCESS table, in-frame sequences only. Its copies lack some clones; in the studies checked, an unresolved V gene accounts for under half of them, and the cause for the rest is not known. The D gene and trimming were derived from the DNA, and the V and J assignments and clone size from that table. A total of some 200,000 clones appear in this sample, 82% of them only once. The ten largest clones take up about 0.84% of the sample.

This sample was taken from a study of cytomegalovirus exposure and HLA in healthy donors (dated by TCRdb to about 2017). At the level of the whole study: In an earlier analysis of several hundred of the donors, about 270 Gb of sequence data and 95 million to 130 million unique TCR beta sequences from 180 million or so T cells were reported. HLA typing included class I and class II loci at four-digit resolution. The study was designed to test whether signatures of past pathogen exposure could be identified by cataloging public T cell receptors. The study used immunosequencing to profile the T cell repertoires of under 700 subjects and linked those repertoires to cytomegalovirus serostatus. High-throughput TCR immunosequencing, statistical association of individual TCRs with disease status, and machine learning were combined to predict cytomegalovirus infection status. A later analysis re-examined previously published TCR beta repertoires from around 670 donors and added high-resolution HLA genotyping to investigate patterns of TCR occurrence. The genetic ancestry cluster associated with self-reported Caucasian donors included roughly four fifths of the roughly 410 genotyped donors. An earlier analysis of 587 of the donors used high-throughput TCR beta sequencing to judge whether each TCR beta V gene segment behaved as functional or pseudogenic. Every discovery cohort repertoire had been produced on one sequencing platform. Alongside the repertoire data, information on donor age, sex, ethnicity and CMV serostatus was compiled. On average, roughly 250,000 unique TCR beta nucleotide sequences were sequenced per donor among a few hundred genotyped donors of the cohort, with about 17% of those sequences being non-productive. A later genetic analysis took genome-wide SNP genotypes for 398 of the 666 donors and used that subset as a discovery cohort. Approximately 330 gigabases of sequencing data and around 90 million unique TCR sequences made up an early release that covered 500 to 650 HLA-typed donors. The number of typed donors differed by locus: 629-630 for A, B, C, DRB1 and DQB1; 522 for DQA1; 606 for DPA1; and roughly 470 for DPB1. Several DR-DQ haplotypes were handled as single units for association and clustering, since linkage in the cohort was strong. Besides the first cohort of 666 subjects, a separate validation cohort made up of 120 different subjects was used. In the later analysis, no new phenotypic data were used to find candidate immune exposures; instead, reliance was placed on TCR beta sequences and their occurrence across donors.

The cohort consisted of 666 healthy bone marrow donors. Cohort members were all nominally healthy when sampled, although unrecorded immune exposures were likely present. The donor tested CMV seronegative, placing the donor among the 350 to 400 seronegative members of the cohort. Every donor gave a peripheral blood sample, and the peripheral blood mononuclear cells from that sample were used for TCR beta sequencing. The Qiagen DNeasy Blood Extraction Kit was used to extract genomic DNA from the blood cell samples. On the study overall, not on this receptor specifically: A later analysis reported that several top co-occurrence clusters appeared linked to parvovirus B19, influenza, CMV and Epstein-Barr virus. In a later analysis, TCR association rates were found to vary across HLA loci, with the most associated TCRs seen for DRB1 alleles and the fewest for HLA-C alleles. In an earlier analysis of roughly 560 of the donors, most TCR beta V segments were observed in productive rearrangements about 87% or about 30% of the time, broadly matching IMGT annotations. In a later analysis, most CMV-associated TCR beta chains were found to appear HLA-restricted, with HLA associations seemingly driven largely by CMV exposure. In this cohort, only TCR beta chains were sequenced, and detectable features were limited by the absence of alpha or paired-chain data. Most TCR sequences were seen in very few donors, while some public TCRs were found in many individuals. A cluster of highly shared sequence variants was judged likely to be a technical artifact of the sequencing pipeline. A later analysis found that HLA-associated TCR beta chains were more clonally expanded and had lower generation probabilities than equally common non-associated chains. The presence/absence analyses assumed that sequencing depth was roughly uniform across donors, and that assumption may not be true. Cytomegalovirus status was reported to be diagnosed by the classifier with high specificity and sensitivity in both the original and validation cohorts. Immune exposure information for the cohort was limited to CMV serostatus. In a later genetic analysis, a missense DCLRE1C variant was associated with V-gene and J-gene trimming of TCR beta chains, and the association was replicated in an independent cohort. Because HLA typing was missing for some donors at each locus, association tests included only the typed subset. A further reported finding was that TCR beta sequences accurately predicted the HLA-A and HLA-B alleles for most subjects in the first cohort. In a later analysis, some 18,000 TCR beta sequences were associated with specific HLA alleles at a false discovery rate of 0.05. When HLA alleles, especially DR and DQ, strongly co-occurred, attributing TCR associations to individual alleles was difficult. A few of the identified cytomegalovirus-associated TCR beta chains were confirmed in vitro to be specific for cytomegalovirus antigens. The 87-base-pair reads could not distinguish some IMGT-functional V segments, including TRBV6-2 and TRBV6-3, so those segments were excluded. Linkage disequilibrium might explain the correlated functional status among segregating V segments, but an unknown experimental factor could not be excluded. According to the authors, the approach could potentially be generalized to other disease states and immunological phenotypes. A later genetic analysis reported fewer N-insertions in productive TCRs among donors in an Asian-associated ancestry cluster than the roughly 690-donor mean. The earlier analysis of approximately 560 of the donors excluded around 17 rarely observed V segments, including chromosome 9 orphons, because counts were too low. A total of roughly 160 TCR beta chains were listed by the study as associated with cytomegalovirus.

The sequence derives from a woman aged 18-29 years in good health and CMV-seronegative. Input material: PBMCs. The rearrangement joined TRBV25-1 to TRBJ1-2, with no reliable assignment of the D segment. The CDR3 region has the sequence CASARNPMHYGYTF. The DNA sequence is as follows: TGTGCCAGCGCCAGGAATCCCATGCACTATGGCTACACCTTC.